This TCR beta chain was observed in a study of blood T cell repertoires in COVID-19. Study summary: Acute and convalescent COVID-19 specimens originated in the United States, Italy and Spain. T cells, B-cell-depleted T cells, or PBMCs provided the cDNA or gDNA that served as material.

In the study's own analysis: Estimation of nucleated cell counts was performed using reference gene primer amplification. Profiled with immunoSEQ multiplex PCR; TCRdb holds only in-frame clones, not every one. V, J and clone size reflect that table, while D and trimming were determined from the DNA. The repertoire has around 93,000 clones, 75% to 85% of them found once; the top ten carry 4.1%. Per germline, CDR1 KGHDR and CDR2 SFDVKD. Trimming cost V 1 base and J 15 bases; bases outside gene matches: 6. The CDR3 extends over 13 amino acids. This sequence was found in a man in his 60s with acute or convalescent COVID-19. Sequencing was performed on peripheral blood. The gene calls are TRBV24-1 and TRBJ2-1, with 9 bases that match TRBD2. CDR3 sequence reads: CATSDLRLAAWFF. The DNA for the CDR3 is TGTGCCACCAGTGATTTACGACTAGCGGCCTGGTTCTTC.